The 8 T cell receptor beta chains below all came from one sample that was sequenced in a study of cytomegalovirus exposure and HLA in healthy donors. Vbeta (60) and Jbeta (13) primers were used in the PCR. Repertoires were generated with immunoSEQ multiplex PCR, while TCRdb's copy carries only in-frame clones and drops some. Here the sample table reports around 140,000 clones. The source material was PBMCs. Every receptor here comes from a woman aged 18-35 years in good health and CMV-seronegative.

This chain uses TRBV7-2 with TRBJ2-3; D unclear. The CDR3 consists of 14 residues. Deletions cut 2 bases from V and 1 base from J, with 7 bases between. Germline CDR1 is SGHTA and CDR2 is FQGNSA. In DNA, the CDR3 is TGTGCCAGCAGCTTATCCCCGGGCACAGATACGCAGTATTTT. It codes for CASSLSPGTDTQYF. The full variable domain, completed using reference TRBV7-2 and TRBJ2-3, is GAGVSQSPSNKVTEKGKDVELRCDPISGHTALYWYRQSLGQGLEFLIYFQGNSAPDKSGLPSDRFSAERTGGSVSTLTIQRTQQEDSAVYLCASSLSPGTDTQYFGPGTRLTVL.

J is TRBJ1-4 and V is TRBV5-1; no clear D gene. CDR3 size: 14 residues. The germline CDR1 and CDR2 sequences are SGHRS and YFSETQ. Trimming cost V 4 bases and J 0 bases, with 7 bases left between them. Written as DNA, the CDR3 is TGCGCCAGCAGCCTAAGTGCAACTAATGAAAAACTGTTTTTT. Translation gives CASSLSATNEKLFF.

J is TRBJ1-4 and V is TRBV5-3; no clear D gene. TRBV5-3 is classed as an ORF, of uncertain function. Trimming removed 5 bases from V and 7 bases from J, with 9 bases in between. CDR3 length: 12 residues. CDR3 sequence reads: CARRSEGEKLFF. Written as DNA, the CDR3 is TGTGCCAGAAGATCCGAGGGTGAAAAACTGTTTTTT.

The chain is built from TRBV7-2 and TRBJ2-3, with 7 bases matching TRBD1. Germline CDR1 reads SGHTA; CDR2 reads FQGNSA. With V trimmed by 0 bases and J by 11 bases, 11 bases remained unmatched. The CDR3 length is 15 residues. Written as DNA, the CDR3 is TGTGCCAGCAGCTTAGCGGGGACAGACAGTGGCAGGCAGTATTTT. This gives the protein CASSLAGTDSGRQYF.

The V call is TRBV27, the J call TRBJ1-1, with 9 bases aligning to TRBD1. Trimming removed 3 bases from V and 4 bases from J; junction bases left unmatched: 6. Germline CDR1 reads MNHEY; CDR2 reads SMNVEV (reference sequence). This CDR3 has 15 residues. Here the CDR3 reads CASSLEGQGLTEAFF. For the CDR3, the DNA is TGTGCCAGCAGTTTGGAGGGACAGGGTCTCACTGAAGCTTTCTTT.

CDR3 coding DNA: TGTGCCAGCAGTTTATCCGGGTACGGGGCCAACGTCCTGACTTTC. Translating gives CASSLSGYGANVLTF. The gene calls are TRBV28 and TRBJ2-6; no clear D. Germline CDR1 MDHEN, CDR2 SYDVKM. The CDR3 has 15 residues. V dropped 1 base and J dropped 4 bases, with 8 bases sitting between them.

The V gene is TRBV7-9, the J gene TRBJ2-1; TRBD1 is a possible D gene (5 bases). Germline values: CDR1 SEHNR, CDR2 FQNEAQ (reference sequence). With 0 bases removed from V and 4 bases from J, the gap between germline ends came to 16 bases. The CDR3 has 17 residues. CDR3 in DNA: TGTGCCAGCAGCTTAGCGGGGCAGCCCCCGAAATACAATGAGCAGTTCTTC. Translating gives CASSLAGQPPKYNEQFF.

This chain links TRBV2 with TRBJ1-2, with a weak D call TRBD1 (6 bases). The CDR3 is made up of 14 amino acids. Germline lookup yields CDR1 SNHLY and CDR2 FYNNEI. V was cut by 0 bases and J by 8 bases, with 13 bases left in between. Here the CDR3 reads CASSEAASQGGYTF. The CDR3 DNA reads as TGTGCCAGCAGTGAAGCCGCTTCACAGGGCGGCTACACCTTC. The whole variable domain, filled in from reference TRBV2 and TRBJ1-2, reads EPEVTQTPSHQVTQMGQEVILRCVPISNHLYFYWYRQILGQKVEFLVSFYNNEISEKSEIFDDQFSVERPDGSNFTLKIRSTKLEDSAMYFCASSEAASQGGYTFGSGTRLTVV.